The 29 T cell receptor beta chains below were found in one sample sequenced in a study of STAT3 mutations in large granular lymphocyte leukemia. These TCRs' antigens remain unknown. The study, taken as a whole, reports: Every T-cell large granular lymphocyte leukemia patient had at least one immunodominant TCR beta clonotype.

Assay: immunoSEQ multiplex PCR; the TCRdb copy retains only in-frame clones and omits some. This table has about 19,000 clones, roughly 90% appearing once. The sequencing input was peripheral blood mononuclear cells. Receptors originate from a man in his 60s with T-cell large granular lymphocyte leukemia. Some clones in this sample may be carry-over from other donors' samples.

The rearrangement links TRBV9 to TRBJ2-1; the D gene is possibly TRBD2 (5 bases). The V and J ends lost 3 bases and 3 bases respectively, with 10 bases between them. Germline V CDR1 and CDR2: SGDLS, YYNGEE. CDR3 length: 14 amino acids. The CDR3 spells CASSASGNYNEQFF. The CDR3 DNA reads TGTGCCAGCAGCGCCTCGGGGAACTACAATGAGCAGTTCTTC.

CDR3 coding DNA: TGTGCCAGCAGCGCAATAGGGGGGACGGGGCAGGACTATGGCTACACCTTC. Translating it yields CASSAIGGTGQDYGYTF. The rearrangement links TRBV7-2 to TRBJ1-2; D is possibly TRBD1 (6 bases). This CDR3 comprises 17 residues. CDR1 and CDR2 (germline): SGHTA, FQGNSA. V dropped 5 bases and J dropped 3 bases, with 22 bases sitting between them.

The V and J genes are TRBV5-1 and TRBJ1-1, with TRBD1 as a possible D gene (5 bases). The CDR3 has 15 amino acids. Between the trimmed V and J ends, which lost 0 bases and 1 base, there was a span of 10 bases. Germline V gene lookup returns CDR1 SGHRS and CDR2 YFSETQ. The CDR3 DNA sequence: TGCGCCAGCAGCTTGGTCGGGGGGGGGAACACTGAAGCTTTCTTT. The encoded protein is CASSLVGGGNTEAFF.

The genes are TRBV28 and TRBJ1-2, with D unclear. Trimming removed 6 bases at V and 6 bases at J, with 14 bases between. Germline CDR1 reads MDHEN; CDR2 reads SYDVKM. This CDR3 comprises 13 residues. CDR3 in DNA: TGTGCCAGCAGCTCACTCGGGATGCATGGCTACACCTTC. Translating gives CASSSLGMHGYTF.

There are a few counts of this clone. The CDR3 here is CASSYGRGYLVSEQFF. The CDR3 DNA reads as TGTGCCAGCAGCTATGGGCGGGGGTATCTGGTCAGTGAGCAGTTCTTC. V usage is TRBV5-8 and J usage is TRBJ2-1; 7 nucleotides match TRBD2. The V gene's germline CDR1 is SGHTS and CDR2 YDEGEE. The CDR3 covers 16 residues. Trimming cost V 3 bases and J 9 bases; bases outside gene matches: 15.

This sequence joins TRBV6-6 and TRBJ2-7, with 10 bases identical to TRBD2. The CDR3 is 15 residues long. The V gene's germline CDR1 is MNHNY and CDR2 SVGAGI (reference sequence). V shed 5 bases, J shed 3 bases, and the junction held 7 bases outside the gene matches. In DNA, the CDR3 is TGTGCCAGCAGTCAAATCGGGACTAGCGACTACGAGCAGTACTTC. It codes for CASSQIGTSDYEQYF.

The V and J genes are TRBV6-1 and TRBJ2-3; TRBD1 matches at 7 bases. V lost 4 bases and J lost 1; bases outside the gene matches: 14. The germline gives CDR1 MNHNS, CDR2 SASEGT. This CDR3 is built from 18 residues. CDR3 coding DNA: TGTGCCAGCAGTGCCCCCGCCGGGACAGCGACCCGCACAGATACGCAGTATTTT. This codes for CASSAPAGTATRTDTQYF.

This CDR3 reads CASSLGLNNEQFF. As DNA, the CDR3 is TGCGCCAGCAGCTTGGGACTAAACAATGAGCAGTTCTTC. The rearrangement uses TRBV5-1 and TRBJ2-1; D perhaps matches TRBD2 (5 bases). V shed 0 bases and J shed 5 bases, with 6 bases lying between them. Germline values: CDR1 SGHRS, CDR2 YFSETQ. CDR3 size: 13 residues.

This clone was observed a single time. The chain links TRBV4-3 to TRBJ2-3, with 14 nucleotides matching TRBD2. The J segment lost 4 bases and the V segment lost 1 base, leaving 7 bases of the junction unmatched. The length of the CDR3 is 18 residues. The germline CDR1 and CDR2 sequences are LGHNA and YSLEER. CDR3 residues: CASSQALTSGRGADTQYF. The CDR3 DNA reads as TGCGCCAGCAGCCAAGCCCTGACTAGCGGGAGGGGGGCAGATACGCAGTATTTT.

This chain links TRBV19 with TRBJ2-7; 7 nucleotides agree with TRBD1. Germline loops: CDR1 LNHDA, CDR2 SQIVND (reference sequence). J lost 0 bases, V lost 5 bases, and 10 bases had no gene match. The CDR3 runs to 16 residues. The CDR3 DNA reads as TGTGCCAGTAGTCCGCTGACAGGGCGTCACTCCTACGAGCAGTACTTC. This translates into CASSPLTGRHSYEQYF.

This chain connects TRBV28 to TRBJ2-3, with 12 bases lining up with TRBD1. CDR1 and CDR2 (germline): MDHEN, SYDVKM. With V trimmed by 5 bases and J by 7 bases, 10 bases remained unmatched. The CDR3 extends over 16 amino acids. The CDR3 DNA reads TGTGCCAGCAGTCGTGATCCGGGACAGGGGGCCAATACGCAGTATTTT. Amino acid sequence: CASSRDPGQGANTQYF.

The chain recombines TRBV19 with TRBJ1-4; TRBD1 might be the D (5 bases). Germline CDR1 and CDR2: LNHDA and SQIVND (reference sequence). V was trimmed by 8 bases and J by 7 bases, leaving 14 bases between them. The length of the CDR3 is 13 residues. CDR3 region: CASSQGLGEKLFF. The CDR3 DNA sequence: TGTGCCAGTTCTCAGGGATTAGGTGAAAAACTGTTTTTT.

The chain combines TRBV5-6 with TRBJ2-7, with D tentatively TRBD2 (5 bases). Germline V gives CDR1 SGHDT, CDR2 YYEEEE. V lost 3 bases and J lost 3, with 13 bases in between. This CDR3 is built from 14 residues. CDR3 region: CASSSLLGFYEQYF. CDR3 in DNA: TGTGCCAGCAGCTCCCTACTAGGTTTCTACGAGCAGTACTTC. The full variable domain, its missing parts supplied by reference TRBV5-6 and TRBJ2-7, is DAGVTQSPTHLIKTRGQQVTLRCSPKSGHDTVSWYQQALGQGPQFIFQYYEEEERQRGNFPDRFSGHQFPNYSSELNVNALLLGDSALYLCASSSLLGFYEQYFGPGTRLTVT.

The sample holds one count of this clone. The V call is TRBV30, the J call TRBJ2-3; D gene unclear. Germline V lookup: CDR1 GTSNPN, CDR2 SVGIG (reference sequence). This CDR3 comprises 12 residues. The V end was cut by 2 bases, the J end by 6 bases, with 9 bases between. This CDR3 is CAWSQRVDTQYF. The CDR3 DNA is TGTGCCTGGAGTCAAAGGGTGGATACGCAGTATTTT. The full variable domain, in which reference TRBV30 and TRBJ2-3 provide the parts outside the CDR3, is SQTIHQWPATLVQPVGSPLSLECTVEGTSNPNLYWYRQAAGRGLQLLFYSVGIGQISSEVPQNLSASRPQDRQFILSSKKLLLSDSGFYLCAWSQRVDTQYFGPGTRLTVL.

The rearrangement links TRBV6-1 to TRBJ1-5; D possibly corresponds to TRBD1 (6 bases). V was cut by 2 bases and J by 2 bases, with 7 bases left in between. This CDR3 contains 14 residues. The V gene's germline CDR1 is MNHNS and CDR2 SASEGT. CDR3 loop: CASSEYRGNQPQHF. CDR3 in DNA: TGTGCCAGCAGTGAATACAGGGGCAATCAGCCCCAGCATTTT.

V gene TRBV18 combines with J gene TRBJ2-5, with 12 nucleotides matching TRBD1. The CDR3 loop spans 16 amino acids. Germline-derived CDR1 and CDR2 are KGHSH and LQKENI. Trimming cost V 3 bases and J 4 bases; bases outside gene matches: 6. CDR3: CASSPGTGGIGETQYF. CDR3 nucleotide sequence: TGTGCCAGCTCACCGGGGACAGGGGGCATAGGAGAGACCCAGTACTTC.

CDR3 nucleotides: TGTGCCAGCAGACTTACAGAGAGCAATCAGCCCCAGCATTTT. Protein product: CASRLTESNQPQHF. V usage is TRBV6-5 and J usage is TRBJ1-5; D remains ambiguous. The CDR3 is made up of 14 amino acids. Trimming left V 6 bases short and J 1 base short, with 10 bases between. Germline CDR1 is MNHEY and CDR2 is SVGAGI.

Written as DNA, the CDR3 is TGTGCCAGCACCCTCGCCGGGACAGGGCAGGAAAAACTGTTTTTT. It encodes CASTLAGTGQEKLFF. The chain employs TRBV6-6 and TRBJ1-4, with 9 bases that match TRBD1. V was clipped by 7 bases and J by 8 bases; unmatched bases: 11. The CDR3 extends over 15 amino acids. Germline V gene sequence: CDR1 MNHNY, CDR2 SVGAGI (reference sequence).

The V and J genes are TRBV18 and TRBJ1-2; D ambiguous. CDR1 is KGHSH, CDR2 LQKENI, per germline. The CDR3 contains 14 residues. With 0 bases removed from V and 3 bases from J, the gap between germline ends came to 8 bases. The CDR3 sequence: CASSPPGDHYGYTF. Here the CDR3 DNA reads TGTGCCAGCTCACCACCGGGAGACCACTATGGCTACACCTTC.

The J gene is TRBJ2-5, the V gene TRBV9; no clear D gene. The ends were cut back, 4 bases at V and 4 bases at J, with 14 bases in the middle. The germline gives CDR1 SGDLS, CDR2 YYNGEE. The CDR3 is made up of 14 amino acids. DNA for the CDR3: TGTGCCAGCAGCCCTCCGGGTGTGGTAGAGACCCAGTACTTC. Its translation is CASSPPGVVETQYF.

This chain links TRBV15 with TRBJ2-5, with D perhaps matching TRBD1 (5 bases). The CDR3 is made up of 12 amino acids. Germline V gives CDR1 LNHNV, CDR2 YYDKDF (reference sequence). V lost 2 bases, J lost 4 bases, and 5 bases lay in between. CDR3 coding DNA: TGTGCCACCAGCAGACAGGGAGAGACCCAGTACTTC. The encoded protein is CATSRQGETQYF.

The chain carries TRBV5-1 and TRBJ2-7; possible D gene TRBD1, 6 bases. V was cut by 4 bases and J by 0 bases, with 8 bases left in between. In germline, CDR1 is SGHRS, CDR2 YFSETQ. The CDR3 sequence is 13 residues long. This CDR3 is CASSRDNSYEQYF. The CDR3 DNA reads TGCGCCAGCAGCAGGGACAACTCCTACGAGCAGTACTTC.

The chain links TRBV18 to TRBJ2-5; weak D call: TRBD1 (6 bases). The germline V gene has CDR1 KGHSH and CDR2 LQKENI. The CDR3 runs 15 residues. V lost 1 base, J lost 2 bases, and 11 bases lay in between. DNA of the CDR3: TGTGCCAGCTCACCACTGACAGGAACACAAGAGACCCAGTACTTC. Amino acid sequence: CASSPLTGTQETQYF. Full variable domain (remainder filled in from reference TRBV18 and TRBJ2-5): NAGVMQNPRHLVRRRGQEARLRCSPMKGHSHVYWYRQLPEEGLKFMVYLQKENIIDESGMPKERFSAEFPKEGPSILRIQQVVRGDSAAYFCASSPLTGTQETQYFGPGTRLLVL.

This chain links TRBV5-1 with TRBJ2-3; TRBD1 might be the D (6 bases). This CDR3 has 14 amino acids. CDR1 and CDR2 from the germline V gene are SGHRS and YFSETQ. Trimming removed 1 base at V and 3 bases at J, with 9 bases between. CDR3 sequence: CASSLMGATDTQYF. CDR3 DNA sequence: TGCGCCAGCAGCTTGATGGGGGCGACAGATACGCAGTATTTT.

DNA for the CDR3: TGTGCCAGCATGCAGGGGCCGTGGGGAAACACCATATATTTT. It codes for CASMQGPWGNTIYF. The chain has TRBV13 and TRBJ1-3; tentatively, D is TRBD1 (6 bases). This CDR3 has 14 residues. Germline CDR1 and CDR2: PRHDT and FYEKMQ (reference sequence). With 7 bases removed from V and 4 bases from J, the gap between germline ends came to 14 bases. Supplemented by reference TRBV13 and TRBJ1-3, the full variable domain reads AAGVIQSPRHLIKEKRETATLKCYPIPRHDTVYWYQQGPGQDPQFLISFYEKMQSDKGSIPDRFSAQQFSDYHSELNMSSLELGDSALYFCASMQGPWGNTIYFGEGSWLTVV.

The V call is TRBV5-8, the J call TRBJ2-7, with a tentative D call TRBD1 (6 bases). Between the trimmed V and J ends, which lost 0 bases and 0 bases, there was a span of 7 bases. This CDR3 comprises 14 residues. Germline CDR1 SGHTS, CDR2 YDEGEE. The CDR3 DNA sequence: TGTGCCAGCAGCTTGGACAGGGCCTCCTACGAGCAGTACTTC. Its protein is CASSLDRASYEQYF.

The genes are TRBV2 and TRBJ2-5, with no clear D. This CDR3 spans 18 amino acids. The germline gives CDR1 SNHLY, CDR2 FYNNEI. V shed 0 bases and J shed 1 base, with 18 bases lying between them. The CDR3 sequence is CASSEALPGPYGQETQYF. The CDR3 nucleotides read TGTGCCAGCAGTGAAGCGCTTCCGGGCCCCTACGGCCAAGAGACCCAGTACTTC. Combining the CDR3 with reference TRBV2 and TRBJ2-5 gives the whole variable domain EPEVTQTPSHQVTQMGQEVILRCVPISNHLYFYWYRQILGQKVEFLVSFYNNEISEKSEIFDDQFSVERPDGSNFTLKIRSTKLEDSAMYFCASSEALPGPYGQETQYFGPGTRLLVL.

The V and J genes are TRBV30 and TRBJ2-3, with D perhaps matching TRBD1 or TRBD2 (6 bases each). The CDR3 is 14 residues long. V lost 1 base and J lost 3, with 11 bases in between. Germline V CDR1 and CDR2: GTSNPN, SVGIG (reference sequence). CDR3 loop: CAWSGGAGTDTQYF. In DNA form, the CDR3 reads TGTGCCTGGAGTGGGGGGGCGGGGACAGATACGCAGTATTTT.

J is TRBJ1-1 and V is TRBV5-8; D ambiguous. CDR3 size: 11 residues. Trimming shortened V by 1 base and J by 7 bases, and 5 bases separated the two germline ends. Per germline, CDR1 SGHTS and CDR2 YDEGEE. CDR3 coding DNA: TGTGCCAGCAGCTTGACCGTTGAAGCTTTCTTT. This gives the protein CASSLTVEAFF.